Listed here is a single T cell receptor beta chain. The trim removed 8 bases at V and 5 bases at J, leaving 6 bases unmatched. CDR1 and CDR2 (germline): LNHDA, SQIVND (reference sequence). The length of the CDR3 is 14 residues. This sample is part of a study of blood T cell repertoires in COVID-19. Study-wide context: Sample material is recorded as cDNA or gDNA derived from T cells, B-cell-depleted T cells, or PBMCs.

Participants, about 18 to 90 years old, spanned approximately 26 US areas. Participants reported their clinical history, and cohort assignment relied on those reports. Authors' analysis steps: Amplification of reference gene primers provided the estimated nucleated cell counts. Clones were sequenced by immunoSEQ multiplex PCR, and TCRdb holds only the in-frame ones, with some missing. The V and J calls and clone size were taken over from that table, and D and trimming were inferred from the DNA. The sample includes fewer than 150,000 clones, roughly four fifths of them seen just once. The receptor comes from a young man who had recovered from COVID-19. J is TRBJ1-1 and V is TRBV19; 12 nucleotides align to TRBD1. Sequenced: PBMCs or T cells enriched from blood (not recorded which). The CDR3 region is CASWDRGRFTEAFF. DNA for the CDR3: TGTGCCAGTTGGGACAGGGGGCGTTTTACTGAAGCTTTCTTT.